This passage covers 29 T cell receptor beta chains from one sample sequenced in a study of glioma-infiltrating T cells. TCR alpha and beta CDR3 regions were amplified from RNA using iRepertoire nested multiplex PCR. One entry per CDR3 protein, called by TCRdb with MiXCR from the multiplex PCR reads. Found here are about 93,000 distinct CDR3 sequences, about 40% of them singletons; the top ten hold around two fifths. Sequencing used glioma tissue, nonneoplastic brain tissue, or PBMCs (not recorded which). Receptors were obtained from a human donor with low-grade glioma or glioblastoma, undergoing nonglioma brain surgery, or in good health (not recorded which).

The CDR3 is CASSLGAGQGHEQYF. The DNA of the CDR3 is TGTGCCAGCAGCTTAGGGGCAGGACAGGGCCACGAGCAGTACTTC. This chain connects TRBV7-6 to TRBJ2-7; 8 bases line up with TRBD1. This CDR3 is 15 amino acids long. V dropped 1 base and J dropped 5; count of bases not matched to a gene: 7. Germline V lookup: CDR1 SGHVS, CDR2 FNYEAQ.

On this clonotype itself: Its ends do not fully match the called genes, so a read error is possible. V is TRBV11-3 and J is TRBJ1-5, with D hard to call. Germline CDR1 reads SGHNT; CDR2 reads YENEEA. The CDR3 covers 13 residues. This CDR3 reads CASSPGGNRPQHF. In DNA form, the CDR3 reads TGTGCCAGCAGCCCTGGTGGGAATCGGCCCCAGCATTTT.

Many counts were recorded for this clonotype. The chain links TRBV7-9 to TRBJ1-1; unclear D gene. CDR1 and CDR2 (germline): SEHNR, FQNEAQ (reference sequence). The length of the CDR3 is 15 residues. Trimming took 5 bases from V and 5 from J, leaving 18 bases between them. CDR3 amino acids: CASSPYIGIGTEAFF. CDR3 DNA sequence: TGTGCCAGCAGCCCGTATATAGGTATTGGGACTGAAGCTTTCTTT.

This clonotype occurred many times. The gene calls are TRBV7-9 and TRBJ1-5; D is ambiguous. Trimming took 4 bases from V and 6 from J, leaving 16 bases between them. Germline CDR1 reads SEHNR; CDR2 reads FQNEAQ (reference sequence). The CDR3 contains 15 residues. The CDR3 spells CASSYSGKEGQPQHF. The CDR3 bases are TGTGCCAGCAGCTATTCCGGGAAGGAAGGTCAGCCCCAGCATTTT.

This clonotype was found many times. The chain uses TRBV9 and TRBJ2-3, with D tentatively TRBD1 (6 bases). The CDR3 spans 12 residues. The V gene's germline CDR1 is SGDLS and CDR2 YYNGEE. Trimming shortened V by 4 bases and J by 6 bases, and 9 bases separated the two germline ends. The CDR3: CASSPQGDTQYF. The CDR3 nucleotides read TGTGCCAGCAGCCCCCAGGGGGATACGCAGTATTTT.

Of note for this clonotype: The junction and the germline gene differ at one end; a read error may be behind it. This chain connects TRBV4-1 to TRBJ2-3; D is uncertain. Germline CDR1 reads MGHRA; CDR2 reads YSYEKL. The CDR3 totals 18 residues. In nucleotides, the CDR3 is TGCGCCAGCAGCCAAGGGTTGGGTCACCAAGCACCCACATATACTCAGTATTTT. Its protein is CASSQGLGHQAPTYTQYF.

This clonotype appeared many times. The CDR3, as DNA: TGTGCCATCAGCCCGGACAGCTCTGGAAACACCATATATTTT. Protein: CAISPDSSGNTIYF. V and J are TRBV10-3 and TRBJ1-3; a possible D gene is TRBD1 (6 bases). The V gene's germline CDR1 is ENHRY and CDR2 SYGVKD. The CDR3 runs to 14 residues. V lost 6 bases, J lost 0 bases, and 9 bases lay in between.

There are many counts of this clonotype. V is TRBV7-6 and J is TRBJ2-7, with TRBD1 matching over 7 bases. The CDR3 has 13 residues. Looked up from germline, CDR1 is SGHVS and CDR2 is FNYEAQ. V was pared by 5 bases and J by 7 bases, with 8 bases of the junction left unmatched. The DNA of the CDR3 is TGTGCCAGCAGCCGGGACAGTCTTGGAGAGCAGTACTTC. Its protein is CASSRDSLGEQYF.

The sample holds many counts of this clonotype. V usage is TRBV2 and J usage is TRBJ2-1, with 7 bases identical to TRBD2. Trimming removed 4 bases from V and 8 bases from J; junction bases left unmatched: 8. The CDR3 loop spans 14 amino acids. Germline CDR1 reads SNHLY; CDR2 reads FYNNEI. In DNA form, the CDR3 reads TGTGCCAGCAGTGTTCGGACTAGAGAGGATGAGCAGTTCTTC. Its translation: CASSVRTREDEQFF. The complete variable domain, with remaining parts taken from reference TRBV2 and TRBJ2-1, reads EPEVTQTPSHQVTQMGQEVILRCVPISNHLYFYWYRQILGQKVEFLVSFYNNEISEKSEIFDDQFSVERPDGSNFTLKIRSTKLEDSAMYFCASSVRTREDEQFFGPGTRLTVL.

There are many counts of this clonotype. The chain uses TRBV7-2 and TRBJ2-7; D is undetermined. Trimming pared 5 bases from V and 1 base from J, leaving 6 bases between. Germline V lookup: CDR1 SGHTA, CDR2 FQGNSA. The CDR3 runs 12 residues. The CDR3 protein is CASSLPSYEQYF. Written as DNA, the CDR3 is TGTGCCAGCAGCCTCCCGTCCTACGAGCAGTACTTC.

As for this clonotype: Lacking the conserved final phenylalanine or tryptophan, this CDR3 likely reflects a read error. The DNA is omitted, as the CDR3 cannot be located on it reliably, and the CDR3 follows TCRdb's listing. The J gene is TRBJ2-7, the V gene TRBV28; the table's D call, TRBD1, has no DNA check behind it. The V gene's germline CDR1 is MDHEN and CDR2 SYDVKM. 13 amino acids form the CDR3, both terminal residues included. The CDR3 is CASSRTGAVERYL.

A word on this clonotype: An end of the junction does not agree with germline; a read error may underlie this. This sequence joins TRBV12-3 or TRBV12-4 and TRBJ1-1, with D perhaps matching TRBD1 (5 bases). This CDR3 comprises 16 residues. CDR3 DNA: TGTGACAGCAGACAAGTATTACTATCGGGGGGAACTGAAGATTTCTTT. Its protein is CDSRQVLLSGGTEDFF.

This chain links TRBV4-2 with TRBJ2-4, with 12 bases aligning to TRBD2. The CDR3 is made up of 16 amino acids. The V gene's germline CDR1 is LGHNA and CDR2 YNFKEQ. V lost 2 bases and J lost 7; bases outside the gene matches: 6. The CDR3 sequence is CASSQPSGRALNIQYF. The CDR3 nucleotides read TGTGCCAGCAGCCAACCTAGCGGGAGGGCCCTTAACATTCAGTACTTC.

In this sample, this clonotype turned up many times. CDR3 sequence (DNA): TGTGCCAGCAGCTTGGACGATCGAAATACGCAGTATTTT. Amino acids: CASSLDDRNTQYF. V is TRBV7-2 and J is TRBJ2-3; D remains unclear. Germline lookup yields CDR1 SGHTA and CDR2 FQGNSA. There are 13 residues in the CDR3. Trimming cost V 3 bases and J 7 bases, with 11 bases left between them.

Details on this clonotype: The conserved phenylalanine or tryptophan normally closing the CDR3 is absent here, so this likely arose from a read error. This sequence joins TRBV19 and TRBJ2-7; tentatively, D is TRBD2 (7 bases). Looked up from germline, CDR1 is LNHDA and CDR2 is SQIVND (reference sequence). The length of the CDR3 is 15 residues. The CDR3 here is CASSIIGGRGYEQYS. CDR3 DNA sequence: TGTGCCAGCAGTATAATCGGGGGGCGAGGCTACGAGCAGTACTCC.

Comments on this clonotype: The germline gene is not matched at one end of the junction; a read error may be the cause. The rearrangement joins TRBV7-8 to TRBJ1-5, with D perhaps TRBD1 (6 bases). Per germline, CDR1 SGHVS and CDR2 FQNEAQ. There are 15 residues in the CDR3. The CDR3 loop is CVSSTDSYSNQPHHF. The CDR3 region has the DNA TGTGTCAGCAGCACGGACAGTTATAGCAATCAGCCCCATCATTTT.

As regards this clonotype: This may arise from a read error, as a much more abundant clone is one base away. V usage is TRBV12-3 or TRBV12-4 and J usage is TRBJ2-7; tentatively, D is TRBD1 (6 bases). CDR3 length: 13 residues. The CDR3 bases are TGTGCCGGCAGTTTTAGGGGGTCCTACGAGCAGTACTTC. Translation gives CAGSFRGSYEQYF.

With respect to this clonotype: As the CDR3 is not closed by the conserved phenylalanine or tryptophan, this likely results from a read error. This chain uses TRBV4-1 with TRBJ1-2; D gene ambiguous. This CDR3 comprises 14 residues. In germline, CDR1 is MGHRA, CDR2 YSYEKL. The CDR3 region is CVSSPDTTNYGYTL. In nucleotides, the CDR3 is TGCGTCAGCAGCCCCGACACCACTAACTATGGCTACACCCTC.

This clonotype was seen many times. CDR3 sequence reads: CASSTLAGGYTF. The CDR3 DNA reads as TGTGCCAGCAGTACCCTGGCCGGAGGCTACACCTTC. J is TRBJ1-2 and V is TRBV6-1, with unresolved D. This CDR3 has 12 amino acids. Between the trimmed V and J ends, which lost 5 bases and 8 bases, there was a span of 12 bases. Germline lookup yields CDR1 MNHNS and CDR2 SASEGT.

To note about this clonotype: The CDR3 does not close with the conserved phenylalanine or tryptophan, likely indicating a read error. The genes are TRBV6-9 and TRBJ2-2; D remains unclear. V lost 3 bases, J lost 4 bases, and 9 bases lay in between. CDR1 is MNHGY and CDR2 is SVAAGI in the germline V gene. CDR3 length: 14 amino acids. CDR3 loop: CASSYERFTGELFS. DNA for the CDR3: TGTGCCAGCAGTTACGAGAGATTCACCGGGGAGCTGTTTTCT.

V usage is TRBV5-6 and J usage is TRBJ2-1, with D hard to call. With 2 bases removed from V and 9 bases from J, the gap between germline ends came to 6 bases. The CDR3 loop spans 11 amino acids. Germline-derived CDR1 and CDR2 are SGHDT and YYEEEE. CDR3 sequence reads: CASSFGGEQFF. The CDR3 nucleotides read TGTGCCAGCAGCTTCGGCGGTGAGCAGTTCTTC.

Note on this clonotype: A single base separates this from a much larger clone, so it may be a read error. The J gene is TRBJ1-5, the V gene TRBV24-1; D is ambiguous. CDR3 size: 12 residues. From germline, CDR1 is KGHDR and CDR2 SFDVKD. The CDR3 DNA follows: TGTGCATTGGAACGGCATAATCAGCCCCAGCATTTT. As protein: CALERHNQPQHF.

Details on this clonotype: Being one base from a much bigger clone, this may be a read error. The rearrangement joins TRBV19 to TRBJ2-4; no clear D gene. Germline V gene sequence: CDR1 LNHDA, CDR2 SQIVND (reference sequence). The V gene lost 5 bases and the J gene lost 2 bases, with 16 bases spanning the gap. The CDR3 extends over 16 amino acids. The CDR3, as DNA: TGTGCCAGTAGTCTCCCTTCGATCGGACCCAAAAACATTCAGTACTTC. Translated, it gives CASSLPSIGPKNIQYF.

The chain's CDR3 is CASSQEGVPYEQYF. The CDR3 region has the DNA TGCGCCAGCAGCCAAGAGGGAGTCCCCTACGAGCAGTACTTC. The V call is TRBV4-1, the J call TRBJ2-7; a possible D gene is TRBD2 (5 bases). Germline CDR1 is MGHRA and CDR2 is YSYEKL. Deletions cut 0 bases from V and 2 bases from J, with 8 bases between. The CDR3 has 14 residues.

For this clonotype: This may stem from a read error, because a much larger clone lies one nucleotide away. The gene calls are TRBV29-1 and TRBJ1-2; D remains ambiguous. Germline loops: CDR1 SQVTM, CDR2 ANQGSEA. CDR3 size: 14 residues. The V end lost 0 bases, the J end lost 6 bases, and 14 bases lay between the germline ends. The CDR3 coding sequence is TGCAGCGTTGAAGAGGCAGAGTGTAAGGATGGCTACACCTTC. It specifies CSVEEAECKDGYTF.

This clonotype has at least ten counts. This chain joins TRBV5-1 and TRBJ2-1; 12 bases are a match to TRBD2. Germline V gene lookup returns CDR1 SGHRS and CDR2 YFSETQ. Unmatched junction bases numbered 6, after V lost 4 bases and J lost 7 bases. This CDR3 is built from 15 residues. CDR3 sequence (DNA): TGCGCCAGCAGCCCGGTCGGGACTAGCGGGAATGAGCAGTTCTTC. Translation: CASSPVGTSGNEQFF. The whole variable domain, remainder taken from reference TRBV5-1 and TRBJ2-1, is KAGVTQTPRYLIKTRGQQVTLSCSPISGHRSVSWYQQTPGQGLQFLFEYFSETQRNKGNFPGRFSGRQFSNSRSEMNVSTLELGDSALYLCASSPVGTSGNEQFFGPGTRLTVL.

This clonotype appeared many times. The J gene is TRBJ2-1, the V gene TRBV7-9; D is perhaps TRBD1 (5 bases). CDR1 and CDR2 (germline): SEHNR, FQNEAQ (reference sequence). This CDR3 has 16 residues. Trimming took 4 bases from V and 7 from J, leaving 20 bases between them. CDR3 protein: CASSSIRDSTRNEQFF. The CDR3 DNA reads TGTGCCAGCAGCTCCATCCGTGACAGCACTCGGAATGAGCAGTTCTTC. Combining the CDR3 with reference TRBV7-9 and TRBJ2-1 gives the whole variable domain DTGVSQNPRHKITKRGQNVTFRCDPISEHNRLYWYRQTLGQGPEFLTYFQNEAQLEKSRLLSDRFSAERPKGSFSTLEIQRTEQGDSAMYLCASSSIRDSTRNEQFFGPGTRLTVL.

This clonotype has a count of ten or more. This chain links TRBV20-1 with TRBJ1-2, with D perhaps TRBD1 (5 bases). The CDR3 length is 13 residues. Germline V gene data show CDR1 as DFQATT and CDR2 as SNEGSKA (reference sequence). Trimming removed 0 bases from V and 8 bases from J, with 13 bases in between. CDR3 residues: CSAREGRARGYTF. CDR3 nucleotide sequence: TGCAGTGCTAGAGAAGGCAGGGCGAGAGGCTACACCTTC.

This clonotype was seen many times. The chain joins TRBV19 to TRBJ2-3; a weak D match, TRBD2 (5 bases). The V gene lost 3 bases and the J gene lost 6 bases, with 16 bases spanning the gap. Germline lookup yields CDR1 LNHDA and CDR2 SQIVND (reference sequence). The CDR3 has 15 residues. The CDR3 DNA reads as TGTGCCAGTAGTATTTCTTACGGGAATTTCGATACGCAGTATTTT. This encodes CASSISYGNFDTQYF.